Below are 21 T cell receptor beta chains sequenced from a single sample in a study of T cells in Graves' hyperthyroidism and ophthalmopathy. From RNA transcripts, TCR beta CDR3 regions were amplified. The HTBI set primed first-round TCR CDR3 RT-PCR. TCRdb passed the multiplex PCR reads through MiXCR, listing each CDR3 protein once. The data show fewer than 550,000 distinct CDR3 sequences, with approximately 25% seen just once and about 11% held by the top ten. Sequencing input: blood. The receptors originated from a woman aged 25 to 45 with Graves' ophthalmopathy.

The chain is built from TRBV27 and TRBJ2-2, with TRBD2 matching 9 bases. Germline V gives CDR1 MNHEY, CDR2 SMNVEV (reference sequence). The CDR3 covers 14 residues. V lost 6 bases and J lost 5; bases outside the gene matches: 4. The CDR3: CASRRLAATGELFF. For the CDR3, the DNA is TGTGCCAGCAGGCGACTAGCGGCTACCGGGGAGCTGTTTTTT.

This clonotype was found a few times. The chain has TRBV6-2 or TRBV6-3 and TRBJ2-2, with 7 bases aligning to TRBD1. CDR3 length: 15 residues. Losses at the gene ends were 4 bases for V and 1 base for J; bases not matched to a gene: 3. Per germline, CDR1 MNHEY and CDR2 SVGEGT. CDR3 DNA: TGTGCCAGCAGTTCTCAGGGGGTGAACACCGGGGAGCTGTTTTTT. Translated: CASSSQGVNTGELFF.

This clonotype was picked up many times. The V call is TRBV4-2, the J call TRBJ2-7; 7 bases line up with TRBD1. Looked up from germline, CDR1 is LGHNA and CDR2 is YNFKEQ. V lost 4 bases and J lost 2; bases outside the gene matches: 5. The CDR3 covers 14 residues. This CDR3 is CASSLRQGPYEQYF. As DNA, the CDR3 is TGTGCCAGCAGCCTCCGACAGGGTCCCTACGAGCAGTACTTC.

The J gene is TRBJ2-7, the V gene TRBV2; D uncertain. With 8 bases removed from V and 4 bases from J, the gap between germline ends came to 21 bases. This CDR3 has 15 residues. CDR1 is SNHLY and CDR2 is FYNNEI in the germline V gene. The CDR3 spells CASLPRALSFYEQYF. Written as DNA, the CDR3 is TGTGCCAGCTTACCCCGGGCCCTATCCTTTTACGAGCAGTACTTC.

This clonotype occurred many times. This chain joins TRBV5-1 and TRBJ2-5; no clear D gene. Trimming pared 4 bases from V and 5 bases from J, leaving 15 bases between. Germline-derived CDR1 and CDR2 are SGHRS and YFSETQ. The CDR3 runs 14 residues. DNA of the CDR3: TGCGCCAGCAGCCTTAGACTGACCACGGAGACCCAGTACTTC. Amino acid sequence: CASSLRLTTETQYF.

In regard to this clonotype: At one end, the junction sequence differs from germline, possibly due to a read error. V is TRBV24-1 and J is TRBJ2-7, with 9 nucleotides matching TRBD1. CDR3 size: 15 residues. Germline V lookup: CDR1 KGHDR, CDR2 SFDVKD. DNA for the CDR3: TGTGCCAGCAGTTCCCCGGACAGGGGCGAGGACGAGCAGTACTTC. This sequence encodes CASSSPDRGEDEQYF.

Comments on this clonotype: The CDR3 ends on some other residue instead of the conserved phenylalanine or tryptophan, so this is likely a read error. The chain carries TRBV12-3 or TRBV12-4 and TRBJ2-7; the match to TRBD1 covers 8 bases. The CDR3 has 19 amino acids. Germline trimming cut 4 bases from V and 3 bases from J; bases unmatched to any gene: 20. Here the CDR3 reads CASSSTLALRQGTIYEQYL. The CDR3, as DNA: TGTGCCAGCAGTTCCACTCTCGCCTTGAGACAGGGGACGATCTACGAGCAGTACCTC.

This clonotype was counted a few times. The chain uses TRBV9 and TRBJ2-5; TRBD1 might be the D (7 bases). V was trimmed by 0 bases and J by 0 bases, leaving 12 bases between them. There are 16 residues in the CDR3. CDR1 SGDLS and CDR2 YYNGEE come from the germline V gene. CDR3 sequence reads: CASSVGAGGYQETQYF. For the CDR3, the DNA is TGTGCCAGCAGCGTAGGGGCAGGGGGGTACCAAGAGACCCAGTACTTC.

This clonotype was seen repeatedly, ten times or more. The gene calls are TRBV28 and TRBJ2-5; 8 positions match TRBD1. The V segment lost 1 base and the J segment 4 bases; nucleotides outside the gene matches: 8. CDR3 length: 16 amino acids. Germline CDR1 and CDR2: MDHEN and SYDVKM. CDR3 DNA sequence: TGTGCCAGCAGTTTATCCCCAGGGGGCTCGGGAGAGACCCAGTACTTC. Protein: CASSLSPGGSGETQYF.

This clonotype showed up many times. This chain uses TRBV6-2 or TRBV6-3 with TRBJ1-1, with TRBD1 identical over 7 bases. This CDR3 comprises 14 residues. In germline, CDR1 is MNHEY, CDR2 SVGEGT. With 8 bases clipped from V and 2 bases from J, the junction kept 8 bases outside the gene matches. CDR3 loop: CASRITGANTEAFF. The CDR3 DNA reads TGTGCCAGCCGAATCACAGGGGCCAACACTGAAGCTTTCTTT.

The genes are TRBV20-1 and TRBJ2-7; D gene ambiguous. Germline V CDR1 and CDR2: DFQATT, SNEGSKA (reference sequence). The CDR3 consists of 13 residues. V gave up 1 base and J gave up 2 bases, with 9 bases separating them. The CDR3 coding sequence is TGCAGTGCTAGAGCGTGGACGACCTACGAGCAGTACTTC. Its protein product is CSARAWTTYEQYF.

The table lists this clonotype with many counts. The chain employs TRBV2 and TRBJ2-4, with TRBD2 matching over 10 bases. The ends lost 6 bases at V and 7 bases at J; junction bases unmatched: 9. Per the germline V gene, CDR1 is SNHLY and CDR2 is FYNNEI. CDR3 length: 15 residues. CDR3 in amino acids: CASRPPLAGVNIQYF. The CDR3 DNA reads TGTGCCAGCAGACCCCCTCTAGCGGGGGTGAACATTCAGTACTTC.

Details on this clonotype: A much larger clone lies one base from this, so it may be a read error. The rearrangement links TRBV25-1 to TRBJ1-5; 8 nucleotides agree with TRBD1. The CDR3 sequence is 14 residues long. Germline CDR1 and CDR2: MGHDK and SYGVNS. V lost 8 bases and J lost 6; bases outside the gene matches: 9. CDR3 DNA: TGTGCCAGCGGCGGGACAGGATCAATTCAGCCCCAGCATTTT. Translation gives CASGGTGSIQPQHF.

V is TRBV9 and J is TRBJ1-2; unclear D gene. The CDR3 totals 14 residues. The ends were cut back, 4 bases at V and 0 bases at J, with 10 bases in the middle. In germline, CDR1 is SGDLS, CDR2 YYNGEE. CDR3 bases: TGTGCCAGCAGCCCAGACCCAGCTAACTATGGCTACACCTTC. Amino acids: CASSPDPANYGYTF.

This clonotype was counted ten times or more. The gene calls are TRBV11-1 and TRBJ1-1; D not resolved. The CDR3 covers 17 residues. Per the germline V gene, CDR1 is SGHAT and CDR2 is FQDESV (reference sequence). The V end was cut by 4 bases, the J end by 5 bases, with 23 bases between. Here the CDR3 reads CASSSGREQWLGTEAFF. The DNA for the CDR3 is TGTGCCAGCAGCTCGGGGAGGGAACAGTGGTTGGGGACTGAAGCTTTCTTT.

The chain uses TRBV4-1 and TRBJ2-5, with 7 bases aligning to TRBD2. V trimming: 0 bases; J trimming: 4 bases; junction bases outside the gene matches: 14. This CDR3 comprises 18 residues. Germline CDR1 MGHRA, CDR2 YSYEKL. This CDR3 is CASSQDYRRLADRETQYF. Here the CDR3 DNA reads TGCGCCAGCAGCCAAGACTATCGGCGACTAGCTGACCGAGAGACCCAGTACTTC.

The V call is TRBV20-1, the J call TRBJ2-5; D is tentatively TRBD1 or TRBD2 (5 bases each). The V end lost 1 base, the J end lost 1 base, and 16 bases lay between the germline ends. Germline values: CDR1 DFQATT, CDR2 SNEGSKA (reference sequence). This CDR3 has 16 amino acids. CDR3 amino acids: CSARGGAQGPQETQYF. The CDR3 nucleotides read TGCAGTGCTAGAGGTGGGGCCCAGGGACCCCAAGAGACCCAGTACTTC.

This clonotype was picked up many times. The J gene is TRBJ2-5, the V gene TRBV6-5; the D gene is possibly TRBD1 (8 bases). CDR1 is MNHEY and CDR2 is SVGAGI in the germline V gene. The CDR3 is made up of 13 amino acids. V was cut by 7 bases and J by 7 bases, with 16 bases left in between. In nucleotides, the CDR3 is TGTGCCAGCAACCCGACAGGGGAGGGGACCCAGTACTTC. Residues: CASNPTGEGTQYF.

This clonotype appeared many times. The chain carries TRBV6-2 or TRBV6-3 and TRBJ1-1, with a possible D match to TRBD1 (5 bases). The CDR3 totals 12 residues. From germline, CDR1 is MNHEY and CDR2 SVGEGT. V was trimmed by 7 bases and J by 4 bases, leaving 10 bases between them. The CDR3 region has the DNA TGTGCCAGCAAGGGGTTGAGCACTGAAGCTTTCTTT. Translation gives CASKGLSTEAFF.

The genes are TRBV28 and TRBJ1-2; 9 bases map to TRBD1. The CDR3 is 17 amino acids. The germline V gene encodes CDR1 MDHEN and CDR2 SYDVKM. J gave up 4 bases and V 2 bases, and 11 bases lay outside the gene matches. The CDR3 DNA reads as TGTGCCAGCAGTTTACCGAATAGATACAGGGGGCCCTATGGCTACACCTTC. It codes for CASSLPNRYRGPYGYTF.

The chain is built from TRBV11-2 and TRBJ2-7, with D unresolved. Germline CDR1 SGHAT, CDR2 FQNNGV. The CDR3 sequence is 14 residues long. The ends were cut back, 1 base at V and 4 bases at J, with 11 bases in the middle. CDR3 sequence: CASSLVLPRYEQYF. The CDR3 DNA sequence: TGTGCCAGCAGCTTAGTTCTCCCCCGGTACGAGCAGTACTTC.